Listed below are T cell receptor beta chains from one sample, sequenced in a study of blood T cell repertoires in COVID-19. Produced via immunoSEQ multiplex PCR; TCRdb's table is partial and in-frame only. Of fewer than 150,000 clones in the sample, less than 90% were seen once. The sequencing sample was made of peripheral blood. The receptors derive from a woman in her 30s who had recovered from COVID-19. Both conserved end residues are part of each CDR3. A D gene is named only where the DNA matches it firmly. Size is stated for part of the rows, as once, few or many counts, or as a class when the clone is expanded.

D | J | V | size | DNA | CDR3
. | TRBJ1-5 | TRBV7-2 | once | TGTGCCAGCAGCTTACCCGGTCTCAGGGATCAGCCCCAGCATTTT | CASSLPGLRDQPQHF
. | TRBJ1-5 | TRBV11-2 | . | TGTGCCAGCAGCCTGGGGGCGGGCCAGCCCCAGCATTTT | CASSLGAGQPQHF
TRBD1 | TRBJ2-1 | TRBV6-4 | many | TGTGCCAGCAGTGACTCAGCAGGGGGCGGGTACAATGAGCAGTTCTTC | CASSDSAGGGYNEQFF
. | TRBJ1-4 | TRBV5-1 | few | TGCGCCAGCAGCTTAGACGGGGTCATGGAAAAACTGTTTTTT | CASSLDGVMEKLFF
. | TRBJ1-4 | TRBV9 | . | TGTGCCAGCAGCCAGCCCAGGAATAGCGGTGAAAAACTGTTTTTT | CASSQPRNSGEKLFF
TRBD2 | TRBJ2-7 | TRBV6-5 | . | TGTGCCAGCAGGCCGGGGACTAGCGGGAGCTACGAGCAGTACTTC | CASRPGTSGSYEQYF
TRBD1 | TRBJ2-2 | TRBV5-1 | . | TGCGCCAGCAGCTATGGACAGGACACCGGGGAGCTGTTTTTT | CASSYGQDTGELFF
TRBD1 | TRBJ1-1 | TRBV12-3/TRBV12-4 | . | TGTGCCAGCAGCAGGGGGCCGGCTGAAGCTTTCTTT | CASSRGPAEAFF
. | TRBJ2-5 | TRBV11-2 | . | TGTGCCAGCAGCGCGACAGCGCCAGAGACCCAGTACTTC | CASSATAPETQYF
. | TRBJ2-1 | TRBV10-2 | . | TGCGCCGGATCTCTGACAGAAAACAATGAGCAGTTCTTC | CAGSLTENNEQFF
. | TRBJ2-2 | TRBV19 | . | TGTGCCAGTAGAGACACAGGCGACACCGGGGAGCTGTTTTTT | CASRDTGDTGELFF
TRBD2 | TRBJ2-1 | TRBV13 | . | TGTGCCAGCAGCCACCGAGGACTAGCGGAGCTATACAATGAGCAGTTCTTC | CASSHRGLAELYNEQFF
. | TRBJ1-5 | TRBV11-2 | . | TGTGCCAGCAGCCATACCGCGGGGAGCAATCAGCCCCAGCATTTT | CASSHTAGSNQPQHF
. | TRBJ1-3 | TRBV24-1 | . | TGTGCCACCAGTGACAACTCTGGAAACACCATATATTTT | CATSDNSGNTIYF
TRBD2 | TRBJ2-1 | TRBV7-9 | . | TGTGCCAGCAGCTTAGTCCTAGCGGGAGCGATCTCCTACAATGAGCAGTTCTTC | CASSLVLAGAISYNEQFF
TRBD2 | TRBJ2-1 | TRBV9 | . | TGTGCCAGCAGCGCCACTAGCGGGGGGGCCCGCCCCCTTGAGCAGTTCTTC | CASSATSGGARPLEQFF
TRBD1 | TRBJ2-5 | TRBV5-8 | . | TGTGCCAGCAGCTGGGGACAGGCACAAGAGACCCAGTACTTC | CASSWGQAQETQYF
. | TRBJ1-1 | TRBV5-1 | . | TGCGCCAGCAGCTTGTATGAGGGGAACACTGAAGCTTTCTTT | CASSLYEGNTEAFF
TRBD2 | TRBJ2-1 | TRBV7-2 | . | TGTGCCAGCAGCCCACTCGGGACTAGGGTCCCAAATGAGCAGTTCTTC | CASSPLGTRVPNEQFF
. | TRBJ2-1 | TRBV27 | . | TGTGCCAGCAGCCTGACAGGCCCCTCCTACAATGAGCAGTTCTTC | CASSLTGPSYNEQFF
. | TRBJ1-1 | TRBV20-1 | . | TGCAGTGCTAGTACGGGAGAGAACACTGAAGCTTTCTTT | CSASTGENTEAFF
TRBD2 | TRBJ2-4 | TRBV20-1 | once | TGCAGTGCTAGTGTGAGCGGGAGGAAAAACATTCAGTACTTC | CSASVSGRKNIQYF
. | TRBJ2-1 | TRBV9 | . | TGTGCCAGCAGCGTAGTGGGACATCGCTACAATGAGCAGTTCTTC | CASSVVGHRYNEQFF
. | TRBJ2-3 | TRBV18 | . | TGTGCCAGCTCACTTACTTATGCAACGGACTTCACAGATACGCAGTATTTT | CASSLTYATDFTDTQYF
. | TRBJ1-3 | TRBV24-1 | . | TGTGCCACCAGTGAAATTAGGGGTGAGCCCGGAAACACCATATATTTT | CATSEIRGEPGNTIYF
. | TRBJ1-4 | TRBV6-5 | few | TGTGCCAGCAGGGGACTCATAAATGAAAAACTGTTTTTT | CASRGLINEKLFF
TRBD1 | TRBJ1-1 | TRBV5-4 | . | TGTGCCAGCAGCATCTGGACAGGACGGGTGCCCACTGAAGCTTTCTTT | CASSIWTGRVPTEAFF
TRBD1 | TRBJ1-5 | TRBV5-6 | . | TGTGCCAGCAGCTTGGGGGACAGGAACAATCAGCCCCAGCATTTT | CASSLGDRNNQPQHF
TRBD2 | TRBJ2-1 | TRBV10-3 | . | TGTGCCATCAGTGAGGCGGGGGGGAGGGTCCATGAGCAGTTCTTC | CAISEAGGRVHEQFF
TRBD2 | TRBJ2-5 | TRBV6-2/TRBV6-3 | . | TGTGCCAGCAGTTTAACCGGGACTAGCGGAGAGACCCAGTACTTC | CASSLTGTSGETQYF
. | TRBJ1-1 | TRBV7-6 | . | TGTGCCAGCAGCCCGTTCGCAGGGCAGGGCACTGAAGCTTTCTTT | CASSPFAGQGTEAFF
. | TRBJ2-1 | TRBV5-1 | . | TGCGCCAGCAGCTTGAGGGGGGACAGAGGTGAGCAGTTCTTC | CASSLRGDRGEQFF
. | TRBJ2-5 | TRBV30 | . | TGTGCCTGGAGTGTACTCGAACCCAGGGAGACCCAGTACTTC | CAWSVLEPRETQYF
TRBD1 | TRBJ2-7 | TRBV6-1 | . | TGTGCCAGCAGTGAAGTCACAGGGGGCTCCTACGAGCAGTACTTC | CASSEVTGGSYEQYF
TRBD1 | TRBJ1-5 | TRBV10-3 | few | TGTGCCATCAGCGGGACAGCTAATCAGCCCCAGCATTTT | CAISGTANQPQHF
. | TRBJ1-4 | TRBV7-2 | . | TGTGCCAGCAGCGCCCGACGGGGAACTAATGAAAAACTGTTTTTT | CASSARRGTNEKLFF
TRBD2 | TRBJ2-7 | TRBV19 | . | TGTGCCAGTAGTTACCTAGCGGGGCCCTACGAGCAGTACTTC | CASSYLAGPYEQYF
TRBD1 | TRBJ1-2 | TRBV10-3 | few | TGTGCCATCAGTGAGTCTCAGACAGGGGTTAACTATGGCTACACCTTC | CAISESQTGVNYGYTF
TRBD2 | TRBJ2-5 | TRBV7-6 | . | TGTGCCAGCAGCTTGGGGGGGATGCAACAAGAGACCCAGTACTTC | CASSLGGMQQETQYF
TRBD1 | TRBJ2-5 | TRBV19 | . | TGTGCCAGTAGCCTCGGGACAGGGGGCATCGAGACCCAGTACTTC | CASSLGTGGIETQYF
. | TRBJ2-6 | TRBV5-4 | . | TGTGCCAGCAGCTTGGCACGGTCTGGGGCCAACGTCCTGACTTTC | CASSLARSGANVLTF
TRBD1 | TRBJ1-5 | TRBV28 | . | TGTGCCAGCAGTTATTCACAGGGGGTTCAGCCCCAGCATTTT | CASSYSQGVQPQHF
TRBD1 | TRBJ1-5 | TRBV19 | . | TGTGCCAGTAGACCCGGACAGGGTCATAATCAGCCCCAGCATTTT | CASRPGQGHNQPQHF
TRBD1 | TRBJ2-7 | TRBV27 | . | TGTGCCAGCAGTTTAGGACAGGGGGACGAGCAGTACTTC | CASSLGQGDEQYF
TRBD1 | TRBJ1-1 | TRBV5-4 | . | TGTGCCAGCATGTACAGGGGACTAGAGATGAACACTGAAGCTTTCTTT | CASMYRGLEMNTEAFF
. | TRBJ2-5 | TRBV18 | . | TGTGCCAGCTCACCACCTCCCAGGGAGACCCAGTACTTC | CASSPPPRETQYF